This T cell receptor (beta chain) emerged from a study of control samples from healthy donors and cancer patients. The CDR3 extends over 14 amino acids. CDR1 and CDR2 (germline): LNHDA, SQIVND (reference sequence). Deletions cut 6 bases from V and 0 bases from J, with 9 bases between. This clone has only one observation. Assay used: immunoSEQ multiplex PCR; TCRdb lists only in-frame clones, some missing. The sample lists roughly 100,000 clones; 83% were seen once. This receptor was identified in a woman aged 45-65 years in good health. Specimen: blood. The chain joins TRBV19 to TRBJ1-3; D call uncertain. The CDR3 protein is CASRTDLSGNTIYF. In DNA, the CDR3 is TGTGCCAGTAGGACGGACCTCTCTGGAAACACCATATATTTT.